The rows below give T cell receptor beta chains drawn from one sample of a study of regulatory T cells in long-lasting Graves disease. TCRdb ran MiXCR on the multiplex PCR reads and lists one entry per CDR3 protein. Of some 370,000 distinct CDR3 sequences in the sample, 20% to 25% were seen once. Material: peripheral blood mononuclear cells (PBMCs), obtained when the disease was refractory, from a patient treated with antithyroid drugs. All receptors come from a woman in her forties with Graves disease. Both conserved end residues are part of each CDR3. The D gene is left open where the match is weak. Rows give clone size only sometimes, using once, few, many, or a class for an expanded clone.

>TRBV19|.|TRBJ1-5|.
CASSNPGRGKPQHF
TGTGCCAGTAGTAACCCGGGACGGGGGAAGCCCCAGCATTTT
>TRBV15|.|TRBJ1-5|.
CATGGHFGNQPQHF
TGTGCCACGGGAGGTCACTTCGGCAATCAGCCCCAGCATTTT
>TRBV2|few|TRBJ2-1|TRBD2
CASSGDSGRWGNEQFF
TGTGCCAGCAGTGGAGATAGCGGGAGGTGGGGCAATGAGCAGTTCTTC
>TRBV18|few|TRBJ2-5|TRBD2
CASSPSLAGGETQYF
TGTGCCAGCTCACCTTCACTAGCGGGAGGTGAGACCCAGTACTTC
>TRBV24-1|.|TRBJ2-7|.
CATSAPSAGSYTYEQYF
TGTGCCACCAGTGCCCCTTCAGCGGGCAGCTATACCTACGAGCAGTACTTC
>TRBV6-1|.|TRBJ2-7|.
CASNRGADTSYEQYF
TGTGCCAGCAATCGGGGGGCGGACACCTCCTACGAGCAGTACTTC
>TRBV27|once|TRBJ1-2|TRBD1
CASSFGGGTSGYTF
TGTGCCAGCAGTTTCGGAGGGGGCACTAGTGGCTACACCTTC
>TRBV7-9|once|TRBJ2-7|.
CASGVLGSSPEQYF
TGTGCCAGCGGGGTTCTGGGCAGCTCGCCCGAGCAGTACTTC
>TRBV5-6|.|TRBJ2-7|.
CASSMNRRTYEQYF
TGTGCCAGCAGCATGAACAGGAGAACCTACGAGCAGTACTTC
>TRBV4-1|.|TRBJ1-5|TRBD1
CASSQAWTGGLNNQPQHF
TGCGCCAGCAGCCAAGCATGGACAGGGGGTTTGAACAATCAGCCCCAGCATTTT
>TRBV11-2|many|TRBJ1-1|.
CASSQLTVTTEAFF
TGTGCCAGCAGCCAACTTACAGTGACCACTGAAGCTTTCTTT
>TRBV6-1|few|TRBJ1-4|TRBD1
CASRTDRGINEKLFF
TGTGCCAGCAGAACGGACAGGGGGATTAATGAAAAACTGTTTTTT
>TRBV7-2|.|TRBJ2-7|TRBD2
CASSLRASGFSYEQYF
TGTGCCAGCAGCTTACGAGCTAGCGGGTTCTCCTACGAGCAGTACTTC
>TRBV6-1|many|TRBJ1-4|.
CATERGATNEKLFF
TGTGCCACCGAGAGGGGGGCAACTAATGAAAAACTGTTTTTT
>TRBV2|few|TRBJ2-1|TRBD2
CASSPELAGRNEQFF
TGTGCCAGCAGCCCCGAACTAGCGGGCCGAAATGAGCAGTTCTTC
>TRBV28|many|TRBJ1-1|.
CATLLRAEAFF
TGTGCCACCCTCCTGAGAGCTGAAGCTTTCTTT
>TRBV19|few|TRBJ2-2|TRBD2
CASSWTSTGELFF
TGTGCCAGTAGTTGGACTAGTACCGGGGAGCTGTTTTTT
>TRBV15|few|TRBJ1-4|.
CATSRDRGRLFF
TGTGCCACCAGCAGAGATAGGGGACGACTGTTTTTT
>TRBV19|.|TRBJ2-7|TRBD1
CASSRGTAVVEQYF
TGTGCCAGTAGTAGGGGGACAGCCGTGGTCGAGCAGTACTTC
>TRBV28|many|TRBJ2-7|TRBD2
CASSLRGSGIYEQYF
TGTGCCAGCAGTTTGCGCGGGAGCGGGATCTACGAGCAGTACTTC
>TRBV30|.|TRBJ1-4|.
CAWSGGFNEKLFF
TGTGCCTGGAGTGGGGGTTTTAATGAAAAACTGTTTTTT
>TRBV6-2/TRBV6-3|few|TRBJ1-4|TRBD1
CASSYSGTGEDEKLFF
TGTGCCAGCAGTTATTCCGGGACAGGGGAAGACGAAAAACTGTTTTTT
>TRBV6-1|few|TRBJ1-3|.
CATLPQGWGNTIYF
TGTGCCACCTTGCCCCAGGGATGGGGAAACACCATATATTTT
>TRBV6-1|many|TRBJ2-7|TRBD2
CASKPSGTALGEQYF
TGTGCCAGCAAGCCTAGCGGGACCGCCCTCGGCGAGCAGTACTTC
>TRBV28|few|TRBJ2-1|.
CASSLQGLGDEQFF
TGTGCCAGCAGTCTACAGGGTTTGGGCGATGAGCAGTTCTTC
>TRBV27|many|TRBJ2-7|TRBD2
CASSGLAGGGGSNEQYF
TGTGCCAGCTCAGGACTAGCGGGAGGAGGAGGTAGTAACGAGCAGTACTTC
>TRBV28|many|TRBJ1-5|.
CASSFTLGGNQPQHF
TGTGCCAGCAGTTTCACCCTGGGGGGCAATCAGCCCCAGCATTTT
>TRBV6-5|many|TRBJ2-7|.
CASSYAEIYEQYF
TGTGCCAGCAGTTACGCCGAAATCTACGAGCAGTACTTC
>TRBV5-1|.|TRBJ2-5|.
CASSLMRETQYF
TGCGCCAGCAGCTTGATGAGAGAGACCCAGTACTTC
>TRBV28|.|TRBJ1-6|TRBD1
CASSTTYYRDSLNSPLHF
TGTGCCAGCAGCACAACCTACTACCGGGACAGCCTTAATTCACCCCTCCACTTT
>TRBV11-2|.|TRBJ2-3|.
CASSIRAPGPDTQYF
TGTGCCAGCAGCATCCGGGCCCCGGGCCCAGATACGCAGTATTTT
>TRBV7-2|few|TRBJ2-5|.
CASTRDGRQETQYF
TGTGCCAGCACTCGGGACGGCCGCCAAGAGACCCAGTACTTC